Following are 12 T cell receptor beta chains from one sample sequenced in a study of identical twins. Using its own MiXCR run on the 5' RACE reads, TCRdb lists one record per CDR3 protein. Here the sample spans about 530,000 distinct CDR3 sequences, around 15% being singletons. The same data also went into a second study, on yellow fever vaccine responses in identical twins.

The specimen sequenced was CD4+ T cells sorted from blood. These TCRs come from a woman aged 18-29 years in good health.

This clonotype has only a few counts. The chain joins TRBV6-5 to TRBJ1-1; D gene ambiguous. V lost 0 bases and J 1 base, leaving 9 bases between the germline ends. The CDR3 spans 15 residues. Looked up from germline, CDR1 is MNHEY and CDR2 is SVGAGI. CDR3 region: CASSYSVSKNTEAFF. CDR3 in DNA: TGTGCCAGCAGTTACTCGGTCAGCAAGAACACTGAAGCTTTCTTT.

This clonotype was counted between two and nine times. V gene TRBV24-1 combines with J gene TRBJ2-2; possible D gene TRBD1, 6 bases. The CDR3 length is 15 residues. Germline V gene sequence: CDR1 KGHDR, CDR2 SFDVKD. V lost 3 bases and J 6 bases, leaving 13 bases between the germline ends. In nucleotides, the CDR3 is TGTGCCACCAGTGATCAGGGACACGGGGCCGGGGAGCTGTTTTTT. Residues: CATSDQGHGAGELFF.

This clonotype was observed a few times. The chain joins TRBV12-3 or TRBV12-4 to TRBJ2-5; TRBD1 or TRBD2 may be the D gene (5 bases each). The CDR3 length is 15 residues. V lost 5 bases, J lost 7 bases, and 20 bases lay in between. CDR3 sequence (DNA): TGTGCCAGCAGTCCCGCCGGGACGGGCAGGATGACCCAGTACTTC. Protein sequence: CASSPAGTGRMTQYF.

This clonotype was observed a handful of times. The chain uses TRBV4-1 and TRBJ1-1, with TRBD1 matching over 7 bases. CDR3 length: 15 residues. Trimming removed 2 bases from V and 1 base from J; junction bases left unmatched: 4. Germline V CDR1 and CDR2: MGHRA, YSYEKL. This CDR3 reads CASSQLGQRNTEAFF. The CDR3 coding sequence is TGCGCCAGCAGCCAACTGGGACAGCGGAACACTGAAGCTTTCTTT.

There are a few counts of this clonotype. The CDR3 DNA follows: TGTGCCAGCAGCCCCTCGCAAGGGGCTAGCTCAACCTACGAGCAGTACTTC. Its translation: CASSPSQGASSTYEQYF. The V gene is TRBV6-1, the J gene TRBJ2-7; D assignment may be TRBD1 or TRBD2 (5 bases each). The CDR3 runs 17 residues. Trimming pared 6 bases from V and 2 bases from J, leaving 23 bases between. Per the germline V gene, CDR1 is MNHNS and CDR2 is SASEGT.

The chain couples TRBV28 to TRBJ2-7; D gene ambiguous. Germline V gene lookup returns CDR1 MDHEN and CDR2 SYDVKM. The V end was cut by 6 bases, the J end by 4 bases, with 22 bases between. The length of the CDR3 is 16 residues. The CDR3 sequence: CASSPASINGEYEQYF. The CDR3 DNA reads TGTGCCAGCAGCCCAGCTAGTATAAACGGCGAATACGAGCAGTACTTC.

This clonotype was detected only a few times. The chain is built from TRBV20-1 and TRBJ2-4; maybe TRBD2 (5 bases). The CDR3 is 14 amino acids. The V end was cut by 3 bases, the J end by 1 base, with 10 bases between. Germline assignment: CDR1 DFQATT and CDR2 SNEGSKA (reference sequence). CDR3 bases: TGCAGTGCTAGTATGCCGGGGGCCAAAAACATTCAGTACTTC. Residues: CSASMPGAKNIQYF.

The gene calls are TRBV9 and TRBJ2-1, with D unclear. CDR1 and CDR2 from the germline V gene are SGDLS and YYNGEE. V lost 3 bases and J lost 7, with 8 bases in between. The CDR3 spans 12 residues. CDR3 DNA sequence: TGTGCCAGCAGCGGCGTGGGTAATGAGCAGTTCTTC. Translated, it gives CASSGVGNEQFF.

This clonotype occurred many times. This sequence joins TRBV5-1 and TRBJ2-7; 7 bases agree with TRBD1. There are 14 residues in the CDR3. The V gene's germline CDR1 is SGHRS and CDR2 YFSETQ. The J segment lost 3 bases and the V segment lost 4 bases, leaving 7 bases of the junction unmatched. Here the CDR3 reads CASSIRDSGYEQYF. The CDR3 coding sequence is TGCGCCAGCAGCATCCGGGACAGTGGCTACGAGCAGTACTTC.

This clonotype was picked up many times. The CDR3 sequence is CASSLGDRVNTEAFF. CDR3 DNA sequence: TGTGCCAGCAGCTTAGGGGACAGGGTGAACACTGAAGCTTTCTTT. The rearrangement links TRBV7-9 to TRBJ1-1; 9 bases align to TRBD1. Trimming cost V 1 base and J 0 bases; bases outside gene matches: 0. Germline V gene lookup returns CDR1 SEHNR and CDR2 FQNEAQ (reference sequence). This CDR3 has 15 amino acids.

This clonotype has more than one count but fewer than ten. The rearrangement uses TRBV24-1 and TRBJ2-1; D tentatively reads TRBD1 or TRBD2 (6 bases each). Germline assignment: CDR1 KGHDR and CDR2 SFDVKD. The CDR3 spans 15 residues. The ends were cut back, 9 bases at V and 2 bases at J, with 16 bases in the middle. The CDR3 here is CATDSGRGAYNEQFF. The CDR3 DNA reads as TGTGCCACCGATAGCGGTAGGGGGGCCTACAATGAGCAGTTCTTC.

This clonotype occurred a few times. CDR3 DNA sequence: TGTGCCAGCAGCTTATGGGCAGGTTCGAACACTGAAGCTTTCTTT. It codes for CASSLWAGSNTEAFF. V is TRBV7-8 and J is TRBJ1-1; no definite D call. Trimming pared 2 bases from V and 1 base from J, leaving 11 bases between. The CDR3 is 15 amino acids. Germline loops: CDR1 SGHVS, CDR2 FQNEAQ.